This is a list of T cell receptor beta chains from one sample in a study of control samples from healthy donors and cancer patients. TCRdb's copy holds only in-frame clones and misses some; the assay was immunoSEQ multiplex PCR. The sample has about 130,000 clones, about 92% seen once. The sequenced sample was blood. These receptors originate from a woman aged 50 to 60 in good health. The CDR3 runs from the conserved cysteine through the conserved F or W. D genes are given only for firm matches. The size of a clone is reported for some rows only, either as once, few or many, or as a class for expanded clones.

V gene,D gene,J gene,clone size,CDR3 protein,CDR3 DNA
TRBV6-5,NA,TRBJ1-1,NA,CASSQLGTEGTEAFF,TGTGCCAGCAGTCAACTCGGGACCGAGGGCACTGAAGCTTTCTTT
TRBV27,NA,TRBJ1-1,NA,CATKWGSMNTEAFF,TGTGCCACCAAATGGGGCAGTATGAACACTGAAGCTTTCTTT
TRBV28,TRBD1,TRBJ1-5,NA,CASSTSRTGILTQHF,TGTGCCAGCAGTACCTCTCGGACAGGGATTTTAACCCAGCATTTT
TRBV18,NA,TRBJ1-5,NA,CASSPGTQPQHF,TGTGCCAGCTCACCAGGGACGCAGCCCCAGCATTTT
TRBV29-1,TRBD1,TRBJ2-7,NA,CSVEGTGAYEQYF,TGCAGCGTTGAAGGGACAGGGGCCTACGAGCAGTACTTC
TRBV3-1/TRBV3-2,NA,TRBJ2-1,NA,CASSQVDNEQFF,TGTGCCAGCAGCCAAGTTGACAATGAGCAGTTCTTC
TRBV19,TRBD2,TRBJ2-3,NA,CASSSGDYTDTQYF,TGTGCCAGTTCTAGCGGGGACTACACAGATACGCAGTATTTT
TRBV2,NA,TRBJ1-3,once,CASSARQGPSGGNTIYF,TGTGCCAGCAGTGCGCGTCAGGGACCGAGCGGGGGAAACACCATATATTTT
TRBV15,NA,TRBJ2-7,NA,CATSRGDSYEQYF,TGTGCCACCAGCAGAGGTGATTCCTACGAGCAGTACTTC
TRBV15,TRBD1,TRBJ1-3,NA,CATSPPGTVGNTIYF,TGTGCCACCAGCCCCCCGGGGACAGTTGGAAACACCATATATTTT
TRBV3-1/TRBV3-2,NA,TRBJ1-1,NA,CASSQDTGAEAFF,TGTGCCAGCAGCCAAGATACGGGGGCAGAAGCTTTCTTT